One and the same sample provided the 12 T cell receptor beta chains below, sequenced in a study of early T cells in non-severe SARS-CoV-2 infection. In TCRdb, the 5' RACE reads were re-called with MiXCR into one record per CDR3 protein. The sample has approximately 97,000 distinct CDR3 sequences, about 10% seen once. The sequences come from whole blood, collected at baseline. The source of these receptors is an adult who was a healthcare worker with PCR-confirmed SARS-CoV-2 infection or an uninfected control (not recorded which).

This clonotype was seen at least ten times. CDR3 sequence reads: CASSPDRDTGELFF. CDR3 nucleotide sequence: TGTGCCAGTAGCCCCGACAGGGACACCGGGGAGCTGTTTTTT. The chain couples TRBV19 to TRBJ2-2; 7 bases align to TRBD1. Trimming cost V 6 bases and J 3 bases; bases outside gene matches: 4. The germline V gene encodes CDR1 LNHDA and CDR2 SQIVND (reference sequence). CDR3 length: 14 residues.

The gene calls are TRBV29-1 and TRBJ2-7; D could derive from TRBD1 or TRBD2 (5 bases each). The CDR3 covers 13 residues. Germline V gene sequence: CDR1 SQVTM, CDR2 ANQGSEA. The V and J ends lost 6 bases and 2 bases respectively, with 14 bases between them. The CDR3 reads CSVSRDLAYEQYF. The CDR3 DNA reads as TGCAGCGTGTCCCGGGACCTAGCCTACGAGCAGTACTTC.

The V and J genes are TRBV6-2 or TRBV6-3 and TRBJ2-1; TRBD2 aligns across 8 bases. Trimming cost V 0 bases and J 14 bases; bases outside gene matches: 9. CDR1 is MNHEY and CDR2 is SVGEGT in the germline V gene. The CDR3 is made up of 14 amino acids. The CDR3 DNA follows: TGTGCCAGCAGTTACTCTCATTTAGCGGGGTTGGAGTTCTTC. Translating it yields CASSYSHLAGLEFF.

The CDR3 protein is CASSQPGQIYGYTF. The CDR3, as DNA: TGTGCCAGCAGCCAACCGGGACAGATCTATGGCTACACCTTC. The rearrangement joins TRBV3-1 to TRBJ1-2, with TRBD1 matching 7 bases. Germline CDR1 is LGHDT and CDR2 is YNNKEL (reference sequence). CDR3 length: 14 amino acids. The ends lost 2 bases at V and 4 bases at J; junction bases unmatched: 4.

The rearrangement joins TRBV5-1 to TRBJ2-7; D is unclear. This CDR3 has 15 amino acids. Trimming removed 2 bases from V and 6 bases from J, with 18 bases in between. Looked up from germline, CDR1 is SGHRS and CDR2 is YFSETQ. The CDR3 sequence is CASSFGTVIVGEQYF. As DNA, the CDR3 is TGCGCCAGCAGCTTCGGTACTGTTATTGTGGGCGAGCAGTACTTC.

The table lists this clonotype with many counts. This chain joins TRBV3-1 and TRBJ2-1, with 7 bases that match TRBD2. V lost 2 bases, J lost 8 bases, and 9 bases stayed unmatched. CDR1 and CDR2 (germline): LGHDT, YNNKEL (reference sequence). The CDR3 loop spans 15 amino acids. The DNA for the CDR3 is TGTGCCAGCAGCCAAAGCGGGACGCAGACGGATGAGCAGTTCTTC. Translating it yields CASSQSGTQTDEQFF.

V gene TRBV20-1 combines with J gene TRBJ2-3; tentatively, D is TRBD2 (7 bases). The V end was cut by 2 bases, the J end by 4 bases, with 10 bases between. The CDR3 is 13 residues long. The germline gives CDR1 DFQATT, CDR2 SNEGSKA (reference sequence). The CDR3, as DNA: TGCAGTGCTAGAAGGGGGGGAGCAGATACGCAGTATTTT. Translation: CSARRGGADTQYF.

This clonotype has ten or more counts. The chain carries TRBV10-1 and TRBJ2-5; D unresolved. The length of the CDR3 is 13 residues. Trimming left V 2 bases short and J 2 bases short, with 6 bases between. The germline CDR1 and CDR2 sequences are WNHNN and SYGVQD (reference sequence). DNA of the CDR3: TGCGCCAGCAGTGAGACTACTCAAGAGACCCAGTACTTC. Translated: CASSETTQETQYF.

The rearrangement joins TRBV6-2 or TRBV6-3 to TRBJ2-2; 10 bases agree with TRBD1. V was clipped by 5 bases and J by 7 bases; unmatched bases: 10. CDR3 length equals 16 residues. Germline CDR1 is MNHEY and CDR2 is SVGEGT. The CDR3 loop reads CASSPDRGRRYGELFF. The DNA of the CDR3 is TGTGCCAGCAGTCCTGACAGGGGGCGGAGATACGGGGAGCTGTTTTTT.

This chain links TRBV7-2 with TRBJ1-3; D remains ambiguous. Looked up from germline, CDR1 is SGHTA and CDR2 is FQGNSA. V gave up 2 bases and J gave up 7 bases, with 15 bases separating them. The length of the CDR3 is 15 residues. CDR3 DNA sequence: TGTGCCAGCAGCTTAATGCGCAGTCCCGGGAACACCATATATTTT. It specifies CASSLMRSPGNTIYF.

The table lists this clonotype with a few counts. CDR3 amino acids: CASSRTPAGSYEQYF. The CDR3 coding sequence is TGTGCCAGCAGCCGTACTCCTGCTGGGTCCTACGAGCAGTACTTC. V usage is TRBV7-9 and J usage is TRBJ2-7, with D hard to call. This CDR3 region has 15 residues. Germline values: CDR1 SEHNR, CDR2 FQNEAQ (reference sequence). V dropped 5 bases and J dropped 1 base, with 15 bases sitting between them.

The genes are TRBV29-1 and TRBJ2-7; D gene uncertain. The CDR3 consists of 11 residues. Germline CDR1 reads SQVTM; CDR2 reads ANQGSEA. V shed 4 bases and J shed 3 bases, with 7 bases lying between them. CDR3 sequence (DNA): TGCAGCGTTGCCAGAAACTACGAGCAGTACTTC. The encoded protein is CSVARNYEQYF.